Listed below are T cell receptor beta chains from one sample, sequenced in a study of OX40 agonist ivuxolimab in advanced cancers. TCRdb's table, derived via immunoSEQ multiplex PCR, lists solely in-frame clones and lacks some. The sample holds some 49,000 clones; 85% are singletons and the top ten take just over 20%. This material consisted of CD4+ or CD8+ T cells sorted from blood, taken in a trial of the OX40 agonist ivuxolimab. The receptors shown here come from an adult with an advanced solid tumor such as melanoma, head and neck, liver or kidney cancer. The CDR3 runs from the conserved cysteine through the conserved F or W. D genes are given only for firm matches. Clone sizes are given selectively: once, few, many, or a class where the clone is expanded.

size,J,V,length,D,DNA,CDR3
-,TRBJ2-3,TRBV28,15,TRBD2,TGTGCCAGCAGTTTTCGCGGGGGGCCCACAGATACGCAGTATTTT,CASSFRGGPTDTQYF
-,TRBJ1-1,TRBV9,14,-,TGTGCCAGCAGCGTAAGACATATGAACACTGAAGCTTTCTTT,CASSVRHMNTEAFF
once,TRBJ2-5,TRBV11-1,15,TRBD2,TGTGCCAGCAGCTTGCCGACTAGCGGGGGAGAGACCCAGTACTTC,CASSLPTSGGETQYF
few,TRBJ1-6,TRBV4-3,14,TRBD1,TGCGCCAGCAGCAGGGACAGGGAACATTCACCCCTCCACTTT,CASSRDREHSPLHF
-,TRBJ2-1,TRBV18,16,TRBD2,TGTGCCAGCTCACCATCTCCTAGCGGGACCCACAATGAGCAGTTCTTC,CASSPSPSGTHNEQFF
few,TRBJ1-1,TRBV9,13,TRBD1,TGTGCCAGCAGCCCTGGAGACAGGGATGAAGCTTTCTTT,CASSPGDRDEAFF
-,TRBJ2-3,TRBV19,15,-,TGTGCCAGTAGTACGGACCTCCAGCCCACAGATACGCAGTATTTT,CASSTDLQPTDTQYF
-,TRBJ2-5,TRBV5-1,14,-,TGCGCCAGCAGCTTGGCGGGGGAACAAGAGACCCAGTACTTC,CASSLAGEQETQYF
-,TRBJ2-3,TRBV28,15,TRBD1,TGTGCCAGCAGCCTCGGGGACAGGGGAATAGATACGCAGTATTTT,CASSLGDRGIDTQYF
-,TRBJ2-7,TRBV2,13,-,TGTGCCAGGCAACAACTTAGGAGCTACGAGCAGTACTTC,CARQQLRSYEQYF
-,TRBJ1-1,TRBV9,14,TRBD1,TGTGCCAGCAGGCAGGGACAGGGGGACACTGAAGCTTTCTTT,CASRQGQGDTEAFF
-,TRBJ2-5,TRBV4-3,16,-,TGCGCCAGCAGCCAAGAAGGCTACCCTACCCAAGAGACCCAGTACTTC,CASSQEGYPTQETQYF
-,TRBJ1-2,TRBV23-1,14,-,TGCGCCAGCAGTCGTAGACAAAAAAACTATGGCTACACCTTC,CASSRRQKNYGYTF
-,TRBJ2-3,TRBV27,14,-,TGTGCCAGCAGTTTTGGGACTAGCACAGATACGCAGTATTTT,CASSFGTSTDTQYF
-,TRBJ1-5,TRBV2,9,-,TGTGCCAGCGGCCAGCCCCAGCATTTT,CASGQPQHF
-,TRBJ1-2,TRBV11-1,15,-,TGTGCCAGCAGCTTAGAACCAGGCGATGACTATGGCTACACCTTC,CASSLEPGDDYGYTF
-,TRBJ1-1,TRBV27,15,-,TGTGCCAGCAGTTACTCAAGGGTCATGAACACTGAAGCTTTCTTT,CASSYSRVMNTEAFF
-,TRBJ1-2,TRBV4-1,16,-,TGCGCCAGCAGCCACGATCCAGCGACAGTGAAGTATGGCTACACCTTC,CASSHDPATVKYGYTF
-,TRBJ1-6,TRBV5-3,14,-,TGTGCCAGAAGCTCACCCCGGGAGGATTCACCCCTCCACTTT,CARSSPREDSPLHF
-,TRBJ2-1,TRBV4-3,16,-,TGCGCCAGCAGCCAAGAGGGGGGTGTTAGTGACAATGAGCAGTTCTTC,CASSQEGGVSDNEQFF
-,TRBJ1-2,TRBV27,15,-,TGTGCCAGCAGTCCTCGGGCATCTTCCAACTATGGCTACACCTTC,CASSPRASSNYGYTF
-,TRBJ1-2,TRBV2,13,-,TGTGCCAGCAGTCCCTTCCCGGGGGACAAGGCTGACTTC,CASSPFPGDKADF
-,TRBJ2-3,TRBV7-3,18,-,TGTGCCAGCAGCTTAGATCCTCTTAGCGAGGTTGGCACAGATACGCAGTATTTT,CASSLDPLSEVGTDTQYF
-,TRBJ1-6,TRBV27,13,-,TGTGCCAGCATGGGGGGTTGGAATTCACCCCTCCACTTT,CASMGGWNSPLHF
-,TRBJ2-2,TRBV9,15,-,TGTGCCAGCAGCGACAGGGATAGCGGCACCGGGGAGCTGTTTTTT,CASSDRDSGTGELFF
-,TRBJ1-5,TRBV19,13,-,TGTGCCAGTAGTATGAGCCGCAATCAGCCCCAGCATTTT,CASSMSRNQPQHF
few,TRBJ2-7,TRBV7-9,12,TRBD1,TGTGCCAGCAGCACCGGGACAGACGAGCAGTACTTC,CASSTGTDEQYF
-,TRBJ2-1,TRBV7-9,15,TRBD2,TGTGCCAGCAGCCTCGGCTCCGGGGGGGCCTATGGGCAGTTCTTC,CASSLGSGGAYGQFF
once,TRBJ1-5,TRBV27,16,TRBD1,TGTGCCAGCAGTGTTGGTGGGACAGCGGACAATCAGCCCCAGCATTTT,CASSVGGTADNQPQHF
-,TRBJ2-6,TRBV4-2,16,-,TGTGCCAGCAGCCAAGGGGAGGACTCCGGGGCCAACGTCCTGACTTTC,CASSQGEDSGANVLTF
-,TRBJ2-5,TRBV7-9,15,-,TGTGCCAGCAGCTTAGGACAGCGCGTACGGGAGACCCAGTACTTC,CASSLGQRVRETQYF
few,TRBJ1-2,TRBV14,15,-,TGTGCCAGCAGCCTAACCGGGACGGCCTACTATGGCTACACCTTC,CASSLTGTAYYGYTF
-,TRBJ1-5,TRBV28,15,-,TGTGCCAGCAGTCCCTCAGAAGGGAGCAATCAGCCCCAGCATTTT,CASSPSEGSNQPQHF